In this sample, the clone carrying this T cell receptor beta chain turned up a few times. The entry originates in a study of shared clonotypes between healthy human individuals. The germline CDR1 and CDR2 sequences are MDHEN and SYDVKM. V lost 5 bases and J 8 bases, leaving 15 bases between the germline ends. This CDR3 comprises 14 residues. Every contributor of samples was a Caucasian grown-up residing in Nashville, Tennessee. Several immunoSEQ 96-well plates shared each subset's DNA, each plate a replicate. Assay: immunoSEQ multiplex PCR; the TCRdb copy retains only in-frame clones and omits some. Of a few million clones listed, about 90% are singletons.

Sequencing was done on a sample of naive CD4+ T cells from PBMCs. Documented subset: CD45RA+ positively selected. The clonotype comes from a man between 18 and 35 years old in good health. Some clones in this sample may be carry-over from other donors' samples. V is TRBV28 and J is TRBJ1-4; no firm D call. The CDR3 sequence is CASSPREPGEKLFF. The DNA for the CDR3 is TGTGCCAGCAGTCCCCGGGAGCCGGGAGAAAAACTGTTTTTT.